The TCR beta chain under discussion was sequenced for a study of blood T cell repertoires in COVID-19. As for the study in general: Researchers got acute and convalescent COVID-19 samples from the United States, Italy and Spain. T cells, B-cell-depleted T cells, or PBMCs provided the cDNA or gDNA that served as material.

In the source study's methods: Cell counts per sample came from amplifying reference gene primers. Clones were read by immunoSEQ multiplex PCR, and TCRdb kept only the in-frame ones, dropping some. The V and J calls and clone size were taken over from that table, and D and trimming were inferred from the DNA. Of under 85,000 clones in the sample, 65% to 85% were seen once. Germline V lookup: CDR1 GTSNPN, CDR2 SVGIG (reference sequence). The length of the CDR3 is 15 residues. J was trimmed by 7 bases and V by 2 bases; bases with no gene match: 11. This clone came up once. The clonotype was recovered from a man at least 80 years old with active or convalescent COVID-19. The chain employs TRBV30 and TRBJ1-5; the match to TRBD1 covers 7 bases. Sequencing input: peripheral blood. CDR3 protein: CAWSNEGGSGQPQHF. CDR3 bases: TGTGCCTGGAGTAACGAAGGGGGCTCGGGGCAGCCCCAGCATTTT.